This TCR beta chain was profiled in a study of spatial heterogeneity in lung cancer. Regarding the study as a whole: It was found that expanded intratumoral alpha and beta TCR counts tracked tumor mutation counts. Nonsynonymous mutation counts, ubiquitous and regional, were tracked by the respective counts of ubiquitous and regional expanded TCRs.

This clonotype has at least ten counts. Its target is unknown. Within a library made for alpha chains, this beta chain is off target, and its count is uninformative. Time point denoted: sample taken at primary tumor resection. Samples were obtained from around 73 donors, all untreated early-stage non-small cell lung cancer patients. Whole RNA was taken from tumor, nontumor lung or frozen PBMC; it was then sequenced unsorted. CDR3 length equals 15 residues. CDR1 and CDR2 (germline): MDHEN, SYDVKM. V lost 3 bases to trimming and J lost 0 bases, with 10 bases between them. TCRdb fed the 5' RACE reads into MiXCR, producing one record per CDR3 protein. The sample records roughly 17,000 distinct CDR3 sequences, 6.2% being singletons.

Sample: lung tumor tissue, taken at surgery. The chain has TRBV28 and TRBJ2-3; D gene ambiguous. The TCR was taken from a male donor with early-stage non-small cell lung cancer. The CDR3 DNA reads as TGTGCCAGCAGTTTGGTAGGGTCTAGCACAGATACGCAGTATTTT. Amino acids: CASSLVGSSTDTQYF.